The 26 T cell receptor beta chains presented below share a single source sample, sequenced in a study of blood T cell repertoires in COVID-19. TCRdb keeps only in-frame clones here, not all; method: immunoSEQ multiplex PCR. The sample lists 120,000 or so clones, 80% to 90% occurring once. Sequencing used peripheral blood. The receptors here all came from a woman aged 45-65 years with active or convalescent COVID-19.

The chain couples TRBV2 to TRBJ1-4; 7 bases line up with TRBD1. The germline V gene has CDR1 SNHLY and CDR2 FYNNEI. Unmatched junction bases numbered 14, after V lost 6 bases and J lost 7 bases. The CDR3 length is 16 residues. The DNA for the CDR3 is TGTGCCAGCAGGGAAAGGCCCGGGACAGAGACTGAAAAACTGTTTTTT. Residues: CASRERPGTETEKLFF.

The CDR3 region is CASRAGTFGNQPQHF. For the CDR3, the DNA is TGTGCCAGCAGAGCCGGGACTTTTGGCAATCAGCCCCAGCATTTT. The gene calls are TRBV6-5 and TRBJ1-5; D possibly corresponds to TRBD1 (5 bases). The length of the CDR3 is 15 residues. Germline CDR1 MNHEY, CDR2 SVGAGI. Trimming shortened V by 6 bases and J by 2 bases, and 14 bases separated the two germline ends.

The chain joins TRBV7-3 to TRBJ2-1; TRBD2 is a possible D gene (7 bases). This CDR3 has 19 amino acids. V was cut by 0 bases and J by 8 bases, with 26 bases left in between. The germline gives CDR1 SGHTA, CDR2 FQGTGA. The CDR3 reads CASSLTWPGEWGRGYEQFF. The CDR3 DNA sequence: TGTGCCAGCAGCTTAACTTGGCCGGGAGAATGGGGGAGGGGGTATGAGCAGTTCTTC.

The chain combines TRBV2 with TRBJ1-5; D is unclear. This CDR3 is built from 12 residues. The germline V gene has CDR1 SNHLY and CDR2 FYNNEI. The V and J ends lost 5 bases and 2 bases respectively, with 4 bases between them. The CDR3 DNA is TGTGCCAGCAGTTCCGGCAATCAGCCCCAGCATTTT. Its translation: CASSSGNQPQHF.

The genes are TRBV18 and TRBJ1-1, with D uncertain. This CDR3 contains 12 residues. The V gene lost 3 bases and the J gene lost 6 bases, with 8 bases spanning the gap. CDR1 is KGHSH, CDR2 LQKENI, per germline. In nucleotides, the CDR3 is TGTGCCAGCTCACCCAGTCGCTCTGAAGCTTTCTTT. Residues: CASSPSRSEAFF.

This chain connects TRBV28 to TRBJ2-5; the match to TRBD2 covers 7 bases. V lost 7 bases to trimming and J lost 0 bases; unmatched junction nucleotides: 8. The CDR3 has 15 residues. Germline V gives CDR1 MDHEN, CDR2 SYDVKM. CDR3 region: CASMFAGANQETQYF. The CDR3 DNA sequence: TGTGCCAGCATGTTCGCGGGAGCCAACCAAGAGACCCAGTACTTC.

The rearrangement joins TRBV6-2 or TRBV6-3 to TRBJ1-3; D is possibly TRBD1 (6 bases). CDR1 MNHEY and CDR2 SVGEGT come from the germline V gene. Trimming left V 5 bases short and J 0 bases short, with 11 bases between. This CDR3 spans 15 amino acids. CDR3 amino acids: CASSHDRYSGNTIYF. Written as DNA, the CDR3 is TGTGCCAGCAGTCACGACAGGTACTCTGGAAACACCATATATTTT.

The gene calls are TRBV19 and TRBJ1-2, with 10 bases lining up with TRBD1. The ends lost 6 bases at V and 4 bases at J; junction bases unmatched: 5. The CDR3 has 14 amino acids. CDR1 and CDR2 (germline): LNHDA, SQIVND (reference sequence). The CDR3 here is CASRSGTGVYGYTF. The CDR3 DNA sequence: TGTGCCAGTAGATCGGGGACAGGGGTCTATGGCTACACCTTC.

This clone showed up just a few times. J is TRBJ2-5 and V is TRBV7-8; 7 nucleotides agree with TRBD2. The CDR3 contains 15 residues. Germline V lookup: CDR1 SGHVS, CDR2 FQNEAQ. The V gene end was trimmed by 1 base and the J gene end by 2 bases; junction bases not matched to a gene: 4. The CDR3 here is CASSLGLAAQETQYF. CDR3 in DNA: TGTGCCAGCAGCTTAGGGCTAGCGGCTCAAGAGACCCAGTACTTC.

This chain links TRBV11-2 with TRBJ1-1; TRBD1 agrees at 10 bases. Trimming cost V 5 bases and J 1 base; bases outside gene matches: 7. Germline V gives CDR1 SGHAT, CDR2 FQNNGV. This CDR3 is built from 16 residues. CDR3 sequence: CASSKTGGKGNTEAFF. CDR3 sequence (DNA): TGTGCCAGCAGCAAGACAGGGGGCAAAGGGAACACTGAAGCTTTCTTT.

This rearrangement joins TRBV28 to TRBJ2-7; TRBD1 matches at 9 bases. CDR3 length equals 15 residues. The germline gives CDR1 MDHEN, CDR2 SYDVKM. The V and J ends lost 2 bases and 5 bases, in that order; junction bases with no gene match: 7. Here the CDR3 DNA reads TGTGCCAGCAGTTTAGAGGGACAGGGAGTGGACGAGCAGTACTTC. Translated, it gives CASSLEGQGVDEQYF.

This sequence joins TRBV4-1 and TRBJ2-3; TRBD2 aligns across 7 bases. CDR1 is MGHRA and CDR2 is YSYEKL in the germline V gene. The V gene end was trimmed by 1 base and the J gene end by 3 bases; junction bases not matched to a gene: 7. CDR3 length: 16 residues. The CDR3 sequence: CASSQAFAGVTDTQYF. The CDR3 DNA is TGCGCCAGCAGCCAAGCGTTTGCGGGAGTAACAGATACGCAGTATTTT.

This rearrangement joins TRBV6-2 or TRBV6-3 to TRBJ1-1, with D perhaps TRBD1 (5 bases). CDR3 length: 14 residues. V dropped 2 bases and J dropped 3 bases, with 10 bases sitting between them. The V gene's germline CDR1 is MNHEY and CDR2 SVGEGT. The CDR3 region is CASSYDPTDTEAFF. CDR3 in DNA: TGTGCCAGCAGTTACGATCCGACAGACACTGAAGCTTTCTTT.

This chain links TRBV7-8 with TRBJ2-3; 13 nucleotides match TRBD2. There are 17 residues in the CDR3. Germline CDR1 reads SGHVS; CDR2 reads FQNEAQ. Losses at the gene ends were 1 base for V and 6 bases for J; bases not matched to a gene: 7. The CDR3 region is CASSLGGLAGPGDTQYF. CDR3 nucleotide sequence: TGTGCCAGCAGCTTAGGGGGACTAGCGGGGCCGGGGGATACGCAGTATTTT.

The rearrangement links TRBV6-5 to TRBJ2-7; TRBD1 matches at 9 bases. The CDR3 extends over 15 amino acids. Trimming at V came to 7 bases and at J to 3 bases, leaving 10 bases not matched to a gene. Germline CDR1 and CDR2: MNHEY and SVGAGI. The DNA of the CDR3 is TGTGCCAGCACCTCGGGACAGGGAAATTTCTACGAGCAGTACTTC. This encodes CASTSGQGNFYEQYF.

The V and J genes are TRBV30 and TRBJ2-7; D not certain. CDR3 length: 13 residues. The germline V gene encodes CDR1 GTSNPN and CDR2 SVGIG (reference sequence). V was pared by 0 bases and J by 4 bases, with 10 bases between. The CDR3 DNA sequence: TGTGCCTGGAGTGTAAGTCCGGTTTACGAGCAGTACTTC. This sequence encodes CAWSVSPVYEQYF.

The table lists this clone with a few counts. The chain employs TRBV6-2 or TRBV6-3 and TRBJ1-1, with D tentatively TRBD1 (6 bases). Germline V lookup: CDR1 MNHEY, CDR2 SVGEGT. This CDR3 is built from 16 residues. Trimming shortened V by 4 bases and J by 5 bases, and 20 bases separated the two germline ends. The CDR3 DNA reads TGTGCCAGCAGTTGGGGCGGGGGCAGCATTAGTACTGAAGCTTTCTTT. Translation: CASSWGGGSISTEAFF.

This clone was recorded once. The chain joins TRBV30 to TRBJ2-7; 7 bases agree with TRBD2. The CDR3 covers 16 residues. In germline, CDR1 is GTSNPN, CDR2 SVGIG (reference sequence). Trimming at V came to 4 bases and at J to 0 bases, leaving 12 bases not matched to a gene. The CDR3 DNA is TGTGCCTGGACCGGGGGAGCGGGACCCAGCTCCTACGAGCAGTACTTC. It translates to CAWTGGAGPSSYEQYF.

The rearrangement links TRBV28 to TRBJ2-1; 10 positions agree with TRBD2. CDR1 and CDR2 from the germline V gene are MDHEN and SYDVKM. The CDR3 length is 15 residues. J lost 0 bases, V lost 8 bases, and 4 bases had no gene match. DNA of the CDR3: TGTGCCAGCCTTAGCGGGGGGAGCTCCTACAATGAGCAGTTCTTC. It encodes CASLSGGSSYNEQFF.

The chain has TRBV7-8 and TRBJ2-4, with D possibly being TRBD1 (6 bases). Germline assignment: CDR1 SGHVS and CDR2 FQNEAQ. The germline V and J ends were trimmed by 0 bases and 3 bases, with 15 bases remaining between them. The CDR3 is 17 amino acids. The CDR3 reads CASSLALSGAGKNIQYF. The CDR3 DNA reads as TGTGCCAGCAGCTTAGCGCTGTCAGGGGCGGGCAAAAACATTCAGTACTTC.

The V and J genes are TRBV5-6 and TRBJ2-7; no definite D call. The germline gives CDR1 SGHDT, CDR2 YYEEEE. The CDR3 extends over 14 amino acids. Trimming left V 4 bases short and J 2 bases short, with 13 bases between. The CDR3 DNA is TGTGCCAGCAGCCCTCGTAGTCTTCCCTACGAGCAGTACTTC. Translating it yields CASSPRSLPYEQYF.

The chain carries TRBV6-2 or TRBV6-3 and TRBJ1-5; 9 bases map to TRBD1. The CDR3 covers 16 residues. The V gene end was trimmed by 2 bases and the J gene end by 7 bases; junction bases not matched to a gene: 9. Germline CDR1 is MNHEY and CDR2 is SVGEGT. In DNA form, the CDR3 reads TGTGCCAGCAGTTACACCGGGACAGGGACTGGGCAGCCCCAGCATTTT. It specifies CASSYTGTGTGQPQHF.

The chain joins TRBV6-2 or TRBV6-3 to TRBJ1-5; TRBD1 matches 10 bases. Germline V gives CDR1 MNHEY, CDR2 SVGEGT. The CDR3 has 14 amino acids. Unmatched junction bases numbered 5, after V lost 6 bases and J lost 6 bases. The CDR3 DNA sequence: TGTGCCAGCAGCCGGACAGGGGGAAGTCAGCCCCAGCATTTT. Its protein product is CASSRTGGSQPQHF.

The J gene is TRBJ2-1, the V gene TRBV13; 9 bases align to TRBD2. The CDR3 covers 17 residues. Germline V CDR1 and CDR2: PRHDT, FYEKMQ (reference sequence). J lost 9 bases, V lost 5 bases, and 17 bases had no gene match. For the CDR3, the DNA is TGTGCCAGCAGCCCGGTGGGGCGGGAGGGCCTGGGTCCTGAGCAGTTCTTC. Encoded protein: CASSPVGREGLGPEQFF.

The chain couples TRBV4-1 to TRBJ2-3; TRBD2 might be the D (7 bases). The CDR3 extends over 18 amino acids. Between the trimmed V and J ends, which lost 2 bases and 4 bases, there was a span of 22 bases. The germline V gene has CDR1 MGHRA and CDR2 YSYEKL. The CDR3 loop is CASSQIPTWGGWADTQYF. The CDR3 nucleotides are TGCGCCAGCAGCCAAATACCAACCTGGGGGGGCTGGGCAGATACGCAGTATTTT.

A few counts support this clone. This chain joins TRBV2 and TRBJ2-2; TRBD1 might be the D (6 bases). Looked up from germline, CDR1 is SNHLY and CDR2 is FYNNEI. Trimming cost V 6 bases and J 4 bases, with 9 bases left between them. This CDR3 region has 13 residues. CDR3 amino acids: CASSEQGTGELFF. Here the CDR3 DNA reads TGTGCCAGCAGCGAACAGGGCACCGGGGAGCTGTTTTTT.